The rows below give T cell receptor beta chains drawn from one sample of a study of T cells in Graves' hyperthyroidism and ophthalmopathy. TCRdb reanalysed the multiplex PCR reads using MiXCR and keeps one entry per CDR3 protein. The sample carries approximately 560,000 distinct CDR3 sequences, about half recorded once. Sequencing was performed on peripheral blood or thyroid tissue (not recorded which). The receptor source for this set is a woman aged 18-29 years with Graves' hyperthyroidism. Both conserved end residues are part of each CDR3. A D gene is named only where the DNA matches it firmly. Only some rows state a clone size, as once, few, many or a class for expanded clones.

>-|TRBJ1-2|16|few|TRBV15
CATSGLQPRGMIGYTF
TGTGCCACCAGCGGACTACAGCCACGGGGCATGATCGGCTACACCTTC
>TRBD1|TRBJ2-2|15|-|TRBV7-9
CASSSRQGANRELFF
TGTGCCAGCAGCTCCCGACAGGGGGCGAATAGGGAGCTGTTTTTT
>-|TRBJ1-5|14|many|TRBV6-1
CASRTTGSNQPQHF
TGTGCCAGCAGGACTACAGGCAGCAATCAGCCCCAGCATTTT
>-|TRBJ1-5|12|-|TRBV25-1
CASSTGTQPQHF
TGTGCCAGCAGCACAGGGACCCAGCCCCAGCATTTT
>-|TRBJ1-3|14|many|TRBV2
CASRGTGGANTIYF
TGTGCCAGCAGAGGAACAGGAGGGGCGAACACCATATATTTT
>-|TRBJ2-7|14|once|TRBV24-1
CATSDPLAQAGQYF
TGTGCCACCAGTGATCCCCTGGCCCAAGCCGGGCAGTACTTC
>-|TRBJ1-1|13|once|TRBV7-3
CASSMTVNTEAFF
TGTGCCAGCAGCATGACGGTGAACACTGAAGCTTTCTTT
>-|TRBJ1-4|15|-|TRBV11-1
CASSQAPGRHEKLFF
TGTGCCAGCAGCCAAGCCCCCGGGAGGCACGAAAAACTGTTTTTT
>-|TRBJ1-5|15|few|TRBV20-1
CSARASKAGNQPQHF
TGCAGTGCTCGAGCGTCTAAGGCAGGCAATCAGCCCCAGCATTTT
>-|TRBJ1-4|13|-|TRBV7-2
CASSWDGIEKLFF
TGTGCCAGCAGCTGGGACGGAATTGAAAAACTGTTTTTT
>-|TRBJ2-7|15|many|TRBV29-1
CSVARPRGLLYEQYF
TGCAGCGTTGCGCGACCCCGCGGGCTTCTTTACGAGCAGTACTTC
>-|TRBJ2-7|15|few|TRBV19
CASSLWDGTHYEQYF
TGTGCCAGTAGTCTATGGGACGGGACCCACTACGAGCAGTACTTC
>-|TRBJ1-3|15|-|TRBV15
CATKFGGRRGNTIYF
TGTGCCACCAAGTTCGGTGGGAGAAGAGGAAACACCATATATTTT
>TRBD1|TRBJ1-2|15|few|TRBV14
CASSQDWTGLNGYTF
TGTGCCAGCAGCCAAGATTGGACAGGGTTGAATGGCTACACCTTC
>-|TRBJ2-5|12|many|TRBV2
CASHRLAETQYF
TGTGCCAGCCATCGGCTCGCAGAGACCCAGTACTTC
>-|TRBJ1-4|16|few|TRBV2
CASSYPSRVPDEKLFF
TGTGCCAGCAGTTACCCGAGCAGGGTGCCAGATGAAAAACTGTTTTTT
>-|TRBJ1-1|13|-|TRBV9
CASSVEQGDGAFF
TGTGCCAGCAGCGTAGAACAGGGTGATGGAGCTTTCTTT
>TRBD1|TRBJ2-7|14|-|TRBV7-2
CASSLMTGGHEQYF
TGTGCCAGCAGCTTAATGACAGGGGGACACGAGCAGTACTTC
>TRBD1|TRBJ1-1|14|-|TRBV6-5
CASSLRLRDREAFF
TGTGCCAGCAGTTTACGGCTCCGGGACAGAGAGGCTTTCTTT
>-|TRBJ2-5|16|few|TRBV19
CASSPLAPGRRVTQYF
TGTGCCAGTAGTCCCCTCGCTCCGGGACGGCGTGTGACCCAGTACTTC
>-|TRBJ2-2|14|-|TRBV29-1
CSVFRRQNTGELFF
TGCAGCGTTTTCCGACGGCAAAACACCGGGGAGCTGTTTTTT
>-|TRBJ1-6|14|many|TRBV2
CASSDGLGNSPLHF
TGTGCCAGCAGTGATGGGCTGGGAAATTCACCCCTCCACTTT
>-|TRBJ1-2|14|many|TRBV24-1
CATSDPRTGIGYTF
TGTGCCACCAGTGATCCCAGGACGGGAATTGGCTACACCTTC
>-|TRBJ1-6|14|few|TRBV9
CASSPRESYSPLHF
TGTGCCAGCAGCCCCCGGGAGAGCTATTCACCCCTCCACTTT
>-|TRBJ1-4|15|few|TRBV11-2
CASSSTGTSGEKLFF
TGTGCCAGCAGCTCCACCGGGACATCGGGCGAAAAACTGTTTTTT